This T cell receptor (beta chain) comes out of a study of cytomegalovirus exposure and HLA in healthy donors. Study results and caveats: Cytomegalovirus-associated TCR beta chains were listed, numbering 150 to 200. Apart from CMV serostatus, no immune exposure information was available.

The PCR had 60 Vbeta and 13 Jbeta primers. Sequenced by immunoSEQ multiplex PCR; TCRdb stores in-frame clones only, minus some. The sample carries around 140,000 clones, more than 75% recorded once. Comments on this clone: Antigen specificity is unknown.

Germline V lookup: CDR1 SQVTM, CDR2 ANQGSEA. V gave up 4 bases and J gave up 0 bases, with 3 bases separating them. CDR3 length equals 12 residues. The chain is built from TRBV29-1 and TRBJ1-4; D remains ambiguous. The source is a woman in her fifties or sixties in good health and CMV-seropositive. Sequencing was carried out using PBMCs. CDR3 in DNA: TGCAGCGTTGGAGCAACTAATGAAAAACTGTTTTTT. Protein product: CSVGATNEKLFF.